The T cell receptor beta chain under discussion was sequenced for a study of blood T cell repertoires in COVID-19. Study-level background: Samples of COVID-19 (acute and convalescent) were obtained from the United States, Italy and Spain.

Generated by immunoSEQ multiplex PCR, the TCRdb table keeps only in-frame clones and is missing some. The sample includes 30,000 or so clones, 85% to 90% of them seen just once. Deletions cut 5 bases from V and 4 bases from J, with 14 bases between. Germline CDR1 MDHEN, CDR2 SYDVKM. This CDR3 has 14 amino acids. The chain carries TRBV28 and TRBJ1-2; a weak D match, TRBD1 (5 bases). Sequenced input: peripheral blood. The sequence derives from a human donor in a cohort sampled during active COVID-19. The CDR3 reads CASSLTDNIYGYTF. For the CDR3, the DNA is TGTGCCAGCAGTCTAACGGACAACATCTATGGCTACACCTTC.